Shown below are 16 T cell receptor beta chains from a single sample sequenced in a study of OX40 agonist ivuxolimab in advanced cancers. Profiling relied on immunoSEQ multiplex PCR, and the TCRdb table lists in-frame clones only, not all of them. In the table there are about 80,000 clones, roughly 84% of which are singletons. Source: CD4+ or CD8+ T cells sorted from blood, taken in a trial of the OX40 agonist ivuxolimab. The receptors come from an adult with an advanced solid tumor such as melanoma, head and neck, liver or kidney cancer.

V gene TRBV5-1 combines with J gene TRBJ2-5; D is ambiguous. V was cut by 0 bases and J by 5 bases, with 5 bases left in between. The germline gives CDR1 SGHRS, CDR2 YFSETQ. The CDR3 has 12 residues. The DNA of the CDR3 is TGCGCCAGCAGCTTGGCCCATGAGACCCAGTACTTC. Its protein product is CASSLAHETQYF.

This clone turned up a few times. This sequence joins TRBV5-8 and TRBJ1-2; the D is unclear. Germline V gene data show CDR1 as SGHTS and CDR2 as YDEGEE. Trimming removed 5 bases at V and 5 bases at J, with 13 bases between. The CDR3 sequence is 13 residues long. This CDR3 reads CASRVADGYGYTF. In DNA form, the CDR3 reads TGTGCCAGCAGGGTCGCGGACGGGTATGGCTACACCTTC.

V usage is TRBV5-4 and J usage is TRBJ2-2; D possibly corresponds to TRBD2 (7 bases). This CDR3 is built from 16 residues. Trimming took 0 bases from V and 3 from J, leaving 12 bases between them. CDR1 and CDR2 (germline): SGHNT, YYREEE (reference sequence). The CDR3 region has the DNA TGTGCCAGCAGCTTGGTCGGGGGGCGATACACCGGGGAGCTGTTTTTT. This gives the protein CASSLVGGRYTGELFF.

The chain couples TRBV6-1 to TRBJ1-5; D call uncertain. Germline CDR1 is MNHNS and CDR2 is SASEGT. Trimming pared 3 bases from V and 10 bases from J, leaving 7 bases between. The CDR3 consists of 11 residues. CDR3 loop: CASSDEIPQHF. The CDR3 coding sequence is TGTGCCAGCAGTGACGAAATCCCCCAGCATTTT.

The V gene is TRBV6-1, the J gene TRBJ1-1; D unresolved. Trimming cost V 6 bases and J 8 bases, with 13 bases left between them. The length of the CDR3 is 12 residues. The germline CDR1 and CDR2 sequences are MNHNS and SASEGT. This CDR3 is CASSLETGEAFF. In nucleotides, the CDR3 is TGTGCCAGCAGCCTGGAGACGGGAGAAGCTTTCTTT.

This chain uses TRBV20-1 with TRBJ2-1; the D is unclear. Between the trimmed V and J ends, which lost 3 bases and 8 bases, there was a span of 2 bases. CDR1 and CDR2 from the germline V gene are DFQATT and SNEGSKA (reference sequence). The CDR3 is made up of 9 amino acids. CDR3 amino acids: CSASYEQFF. In DNA, the CDR3 is TGCAGTGCTAGCTATGAGCAGTTCTTC.

The chain combines TRBV9 with TRBJ1-2, with unresolved D. The V gene's germline CDR1 is SGDLS and CDR2 YYNGEE. This CDR3 spans 15 amino acids. The V and J ends lost 0 bases and 2 bases respectively, with 11 bases between them. The CDR3 DNA is TGTGCCAGCAGCGTAGGCCGAGAATCCAACTATGGCTACACCTTC. Its translation is CASSVGRESNYGYTF.

The chain couples TRBV5-1 to TRBJ1-1; D is ambiguous. Germline loops: CDR1 SGHRS, CDR2 YFSETQ. The length of the CDR3 is 18 residues. Trimming shortened V by 0 bases and J by 4 bases, and 22 bases separated the two germline ends. The CDR3 is CASSLAKMRADGPTEAFF. CDR3 in DNA: TGCGCCAGCAGCTTGGCCAAGATGAGGGCCGATGGTCCCACTGAAGCTTTCTTT.

This chain connects TRBV2 to TRBJ1-1, with 7 positions matching TRBD1. The germline gives CDR1 SNHLY, CDR2 FYNNEI. Trimming took 4 bases from V and 5 from J; bases not matched to a gene: 1. The CDR3 loop spans 12 amino acids. As DNA, the CDR3 is TGTGCCAGCAGTGTACAGGGGACTGAAGCTTTCTTT. Its protein is CASSVQGTEAFF.

On this clone: Germline is not matched at one junction end, which may reflect a read error. This sequence joins TRBV30 and TRBJ1-2; D is uncertain. The germline gives CDR1 GTSNPN, CDR2 SVGIG (reference sequence). CDR3 length: 11 residues. CDR3 region: CAWTLRSGISF. The CDR3 DNA sequence: TGTGCCTGGACCTTAAGGAGTGGTATCTCCTTC.

This chain links TRBV6-5 with TRBJ2-5, with 8 positions matching TRBD2. The CDR3 covers 12 residues. The ends lost 8 bases at V and 4 bases at J; junction bases unmatched: 3. Looked up from germline, CDR1 is MNHEY and CDR2 is SVGAGI. The CDR3 DNA reads as TGTGCCAGCCGGGGGGGAGGAGAGACCCAGTACTTC. Residues: CASRGGGETQYF.

The genes are TRBV11-3 and TRBJ2-5; TRBD2 is a possible D gene (7 bases). Germline CDR1 is SGHNT and CDR2 is YENEEA. Trimming stripped 4 bases from V and 3 bases from J, with 12 bases between. CDR3 length: 14 amino acids. CDR3 protein: CASSSRGGEETQYF. The CDR3 DNA is TGTGCCAGCAGCTCAAGAGGGGGGGAAGAGACCCAGTACTTC.

The rearrangement links TRBV11-3 to TRBJ2-1; 7 bases are shared with TRBD2. This CDR3 contains 11 residues. The V gene's germline CDR1 is SGHNT and CDR2 YENEEA. J was trimmed by 13 bases and V by 4 bases; bases with no gene match: 4. The CDR3 DNA follows: TGTGCCAGCAGCTCTACGGGACTACAGTTCTTC. It translates to CASSSTGLQFF.

This chain links TRBV7-2 with TRBJ1-5; no clear D. There are 13 residues in the CDR3. Germline CDR1 is SGHTA and CDR2 is FQGNSA. Deletions cut 5 bases from V and 7 bases from J, with 12 bases between. The CDR3 coding sequence is TGTGCCAGCAGCCCACCGGGAGGGCAGCCCCAGCATTTT. It yields the protein CASSPPGGQPQHF.

This chain connects TRBV27 to TRBJ2-7; 9 bases line up with TRBD2. The length of the CDR3 is 14 residues. The V and J ends lost 8 bases and 6 bases, in that order; junction bases with no gene match: 11. Per germline, CDR1 MNHEY and CDR2 SMNVEV (reference sequence). The CDR3 sequence: CASSPTSGSREQYF. DNA for the CDR3: TGTGCCAGCTCACCGACTAGCGGCAGTCGCGAGCAGTACTTC.

The rearrangement uses TRBV2 and TRBJ2-5; D gene ambiguous. The germline V gene encodes CDR1 SNHLY and CDR2 FYNNEI. The CDR3 contains 15 residues. Trimming shortened V by 4 bases and J by 4 bases, and 16 bases separated the two germline ends. The CDR3 protein is CASSGVRSVGETQYF. The CDR3 region has the DNA TGTGCCAGCAGTGGGGTCAGGTCAGTCGGAGAGACCCAGTACTTC. The variable domain in full, completed from reference TRBV2 and TRBJ2-5, reads EPEVTQTPSHQVTQMGQEVILRCVPISNHLYFYWYRQILGQKVEFLVSFYNNEISEKSEIFDDQFSVERPDGSNFTLKIRSTKLEDSAMYFCASSGVRSVGETQYFGPGTRLLVL.